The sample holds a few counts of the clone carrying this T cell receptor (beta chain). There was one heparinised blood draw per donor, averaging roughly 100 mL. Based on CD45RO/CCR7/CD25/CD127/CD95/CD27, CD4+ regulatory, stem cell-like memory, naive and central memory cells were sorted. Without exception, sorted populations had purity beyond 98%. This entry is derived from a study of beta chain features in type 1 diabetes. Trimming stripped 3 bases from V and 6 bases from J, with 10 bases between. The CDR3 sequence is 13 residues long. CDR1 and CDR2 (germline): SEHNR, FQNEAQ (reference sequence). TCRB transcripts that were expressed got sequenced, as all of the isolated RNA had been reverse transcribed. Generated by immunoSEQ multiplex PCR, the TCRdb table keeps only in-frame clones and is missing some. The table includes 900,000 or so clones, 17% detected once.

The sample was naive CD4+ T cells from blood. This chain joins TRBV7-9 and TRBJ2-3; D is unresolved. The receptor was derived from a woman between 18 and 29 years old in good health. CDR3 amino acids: CASSFTLGDTQYF. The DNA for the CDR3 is TGTGCCAGCAGCTTCACCCTCGGGGATACGCAGTATTTT.